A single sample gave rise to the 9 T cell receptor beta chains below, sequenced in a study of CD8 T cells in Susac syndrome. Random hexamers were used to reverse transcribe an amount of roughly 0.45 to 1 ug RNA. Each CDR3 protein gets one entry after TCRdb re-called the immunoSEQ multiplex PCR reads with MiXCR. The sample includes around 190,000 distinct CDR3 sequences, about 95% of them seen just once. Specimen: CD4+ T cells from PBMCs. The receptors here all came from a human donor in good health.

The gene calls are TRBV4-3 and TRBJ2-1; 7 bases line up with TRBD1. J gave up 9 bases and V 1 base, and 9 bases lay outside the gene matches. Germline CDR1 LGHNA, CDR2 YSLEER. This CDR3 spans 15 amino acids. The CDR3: CASSQGTGAVGEQFF. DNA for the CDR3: TGCGCCAGCAGCCAAGGGACAGGAGCTGTCGGTGAGCAGTTCTTC.

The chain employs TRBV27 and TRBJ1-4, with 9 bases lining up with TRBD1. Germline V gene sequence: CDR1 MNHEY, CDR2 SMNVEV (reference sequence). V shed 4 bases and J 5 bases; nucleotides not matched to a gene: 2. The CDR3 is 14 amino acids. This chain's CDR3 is CASSWGTGNEKLFF. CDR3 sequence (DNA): TGTGCCAGCAGTTGGGGGACAGGGAATGAAAAACTGTTTTTT.

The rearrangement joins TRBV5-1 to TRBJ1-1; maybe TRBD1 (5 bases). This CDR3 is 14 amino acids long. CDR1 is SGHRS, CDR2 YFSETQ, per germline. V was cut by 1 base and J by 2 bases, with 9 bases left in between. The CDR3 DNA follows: TGCGCCAGCAGCTTGCAGGGACGAAACACTGAAGCTTTCTTT. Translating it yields CASSLQGRNTEAFF. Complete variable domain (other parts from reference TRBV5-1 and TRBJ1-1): KAGVTQTPRYLIKTRGQQVTLSCSPISGHRSVSWYQQTPGQGLQFLFEYFSETQRNKGNFPGRFSGRQFSNSRSEMNVSTLELGDSALYLCASSLQGRNTEAFFGQGTRLTVV.

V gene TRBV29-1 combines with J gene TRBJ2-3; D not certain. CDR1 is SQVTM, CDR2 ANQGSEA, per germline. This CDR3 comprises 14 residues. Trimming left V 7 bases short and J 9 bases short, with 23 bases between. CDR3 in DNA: TGCAGCGCTAAATTTACTATCCCTCTTGGGACGCAGTATTTT. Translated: CSAKFTIPLGTQYF.

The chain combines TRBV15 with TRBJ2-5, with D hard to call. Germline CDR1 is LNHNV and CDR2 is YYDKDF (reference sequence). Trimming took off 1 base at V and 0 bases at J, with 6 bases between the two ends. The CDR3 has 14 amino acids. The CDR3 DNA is TGTGCCACCAGCAGAGCCCAGTACCAAGAGACCCAGTACTTC. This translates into CATSRAQYQETQYF.

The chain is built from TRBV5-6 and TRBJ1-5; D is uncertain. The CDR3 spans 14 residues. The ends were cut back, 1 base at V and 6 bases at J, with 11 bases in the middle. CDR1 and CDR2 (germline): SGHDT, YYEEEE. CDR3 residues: CASSLYQAGQPQHF. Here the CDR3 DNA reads TGTGCCAGCAGCTTGTACCAGGCGGGTCAGCCCCAGCATTTT.

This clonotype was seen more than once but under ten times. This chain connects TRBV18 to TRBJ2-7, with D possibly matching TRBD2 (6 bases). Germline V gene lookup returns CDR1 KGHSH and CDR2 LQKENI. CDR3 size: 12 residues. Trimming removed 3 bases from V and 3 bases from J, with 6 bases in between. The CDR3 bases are TGTGCCAGCTCACCCGGGAGCTACGAGCAGTACTTC. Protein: CASSPGSYEQYF.

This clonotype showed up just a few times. This CDR3 reads CASSLIAGETQYF. The CDR3 bases are TGTGCCAGCAGCTTGATCGCGGGAGAGACCCAGTACTTC. The chain has TRBV7-9 and TRBJ2-5; tentative D call: TRBD2 (5 bases). The CDR3 runs to 13 residues. The V end was cut by 3 bases, the J end by 4 bases, with 9 bases between. The germline gives CDR1 SEHNR, CDR2 FQNEAQ (reference sequence).

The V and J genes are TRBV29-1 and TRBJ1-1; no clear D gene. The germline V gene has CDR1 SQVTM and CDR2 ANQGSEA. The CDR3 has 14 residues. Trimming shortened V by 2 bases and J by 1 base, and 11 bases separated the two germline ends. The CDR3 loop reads CSVEFDWGNTEAFF. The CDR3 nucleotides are TGCAGCGTTGAATTCGACTGGGGGAACACTGAAGCTTTCTTT.